The 25 T cell receptor beta chains presented below share a single source sample, sequenced in a study of blood T cell repertoires in COVID-19. Produced via immunoSEQ multiplex PCR; TCRdb's table is partial and in-frame only. The table lists 200,000 to 250,000 clones, roughly nine tenths of them singletons. The specimen sequenced was peripheral blood. The source is a man aged 40-49 years with active or convalescent COVID-19.

Here the CDR3 reads CASSVGGQYGETQYF. In nucleotides, the CDR3 is TGTGCCAGCAGCGTAGGGGGACAGTACGGGGAGACCCAGTACTTC. The chain carries TRBV9 and TRBJ2-5; 7 bases are a match to TRBD1. The CDR3 extends over 15 amino acids. Germline lookup yields CDR1 SGDLS and CDR2 YYNGEE. The J segment lost 5 bases and the V segment lost 0 bases, leaving 7 bases of the junction unmatched.

The genes are TRBV19 and TRBJ1-5; D possibly corresponds to TRBD1 (6 bases). Germline CDR1 LNHDA, CDR2 SQIVND (reference sequence). The CDR3 contains 12 residues. V was shortened by 11 bases and J by 9 bases, with 17 bases between the two germline ends. CDR3 sequence: CASSGGPRPQHF. CDR3 nucleotides: TGTGCCTCGTCGGGGGGCCCCCGGCCCCAGCATTTT.

About this clone itself: This sample also contains other DNA sequences that code for the same CDR3. The chain recombines TRBV5-5 with TRBJ2-7; 9 bases are a match to TRBD1. The CDR3 runs 13 residues. Germline CDR1 and CDR2: SGHKS and YYEKEE (reference sequence). Trimming removed 3 bases from V and 2 bases from J; junction bases left unmatched: 0. CDR3 DNA: TGTGCCAGCAGCTGGACAGGGGCCTACGAGCAGTACTTC. Encoded protein: CASSWTGAYEQYF.

The CDR3 loop reads CASSFRTGSSYNEQFF. DNA of the CDR3: TGCGCCAGCAGCTTTCGAACGGGTAGCTCCTACAATGAGCAGTTCTTC. The rearrangement joins TRBV5-1 to TRBJ2-1; D not certain. V lost 2 bases to trimming and J lost 0 bases, with 12 bases between them. CDR1 and CDR2 (germline): SGHRS, YFSETQ. The CDR3 extends over 16 amino acids.

The chain combines TRBV5-1 with TRBJ1-4; 7 bases match TRBD1. V was clipped by 4 bases and J by 5 bases; unmatched bases: 8. Germline assignment: CDR1 SGHRS and CDR2 YFSETQ. The CDR3 covers 15 residues. The CDR3 loop reads CASSRPGQSNEKLFF. CDR3 DNA sequence: TGCGCCAGCAGCCGACCGGGACAGAGCAATGAAAAACTGTTTTTT.

The V gene is TRBV3-1 (or the pseudogene TRBV3-2), the J gene TRBJ1-6; 7 bases match TRBD1. Trimming cost V 0 bases and J 10 bases; bases outside gene matches: 9. The CDR3 extends over 16 amino acids. Per germline, CDR1 LGHDT and CDR2 YNNKEL (reference sequence). CDR3 region: CASSQENRGWTSPLHF. The CDR3 DNA reads as TGTGCCAGCAGCCAAGAAAACAGGGGTTGGACCTCACCCCTCCACTTT.

The chain carries TRBV6-4 and TRBJ2-5; tentative D call: TRBD2 (5 bases). V lost 0 bases and J lost 1, with 24 bases in between. CDR1 is MRHNA, CDR2 SNTAGT, per germline. CDR3 length: 20 residues. The CDR3 protein is CASSDSRGHPLMECQETQYF. The CDR3, as DNA: TGTGCCAGCAGTGACTCCCGAGGGCACCCCCTTATGGAGTGCCAAGAGACCCAGTACTTC.

The CDR3 protein is CSVELPQGKSGYGYTF. CDR3 bases: TGCAGCGTTGAGTTACCACAGGGCAAAAGTGGCTATGGCTACACCTTC. The V gene is TRBV29-1, the J gene TRBJ1-2, with TRBD1 as a possible D gene (6 bases). The CDR3 covers 16 residues. V dropped 3 bases and J dropped 4 bases, with 21 bases sitting between them. From germline, CDR1 is SQVTM and CDR2 ANQGSEA.

This clone was observed once. The genes are TRBV27 and TRBJ2-1; tentatively, D is TRBD1 (5 bases). CDR1 is MNHEY, CDR2 SMNVEV, per germline (reference sequence). The V and J ends lost 4 bases and 12 bases respectively, with 10 bases between them. The CDR3 has 11 residues. This CDR3 reads CASSSTGGQFF. For the CDR3, the DNA is TGTGCCAGCAGTTCAACAGGCGGGCAGTTCTTC.

The chain recombines TRBV20-1 with TRBJ1-1; unclear D gene. The CDR3 covers 11 residues. The germline gives CDR1 DFQATT, CDR2 SNEGSKA (reference sequence). Trimming shortened V by 4 bases and J by 1 base, and 4 bases separated the two germline ends. The CDR3 here is CSAKANTEAFF. The CDR3 region has the DNA TGCAGTGCTAAAGCGAACACTGAAGCTTTCTTT.

This clone has a single count. The V gene is TRBV12-3 or TRBV12-4, the J gene TRBJ2-1; TRBD2 matches at 8 bases. With 7 bases clipped from V and 8 bases from J, the junction kept 7 bases outside the gene matches. The CDR3 extends over 13 amino acids. The CDR3 reads CASTGRARHEQFF. In DNA, the CDR3 is TGTGCCAGCACCGGGAGGGCCAGGCATGAGCAGTTCTTC.

The chain couples TRBV7-9 to TRBJ1-1; a weak D match, TRBD1 (6 bases). V was shortened by 5 bases and J by 1 base, with 14 bases between the two germline ends. The CDR3 runs to 15 residues. Germline lookup yields CDR1 SEHNR and CDR2 FQNEAQ (reference sequence). The CDR3, as DNA: TGTGCCAGCAGCCCGGTTACAGGGAAGAACACTGAAGCTTTCTTT. It is translated as CASSPVTGKNTEAFF.

The chain joins TRBV11-2 to TRBJ2-7, with 7 positions matching TRBD2. Germline V gene data show CDR1 as SGHAT and CDR2 as FQNNGV. J gave up 6 bases and V 3 bases, and 11 bases lay outside the gene matches. CDR3 length: 15 amino acids. The DNA of the CDR3 is TGTGCCAGCAGCTTTCGGACTAGTCCCACCATCGAGCAGTACTTC. Amino acids: CASSFRTSPTIEQYF. The complete variable domain, with remaining parts taken from reference TRBV11-2 and TRBJ2-7, reads EAGVAQSPRYKIIEKRQSVAFWCNPISGHATLYWYQQILGQGPKLLIQFQNNGVVDDSQLPKDRFSAERLKGVDSTLKIQPAKLEDSAVYLCASSFRTSPTIEQYFGPGTRLTVT.

This clone has only one observation. V and J are TRBV18 and TRBJ2-1; no firm D call. The CDR3 is 14 residues long. Germline-derived CDR1 and CDR2 are KGHSH and LQKENI. V gave up 2 bases and J gave up 4 bases, with 9 bases separating them. CDR3 region: CASSPLSDYNEQFF. The DNA for the CDR3 is TGTGCCAGCTCACCATTATCAGATTACAATGAGCAGTTCTTC. The whole variable domain, filled in from reference TRBV18 and TRBJ2-1, reads NAGVMQNPRHLVRRRGQEARLRCSPMKGHSHVYWYRQLPEEGLKFMVYLQKENIIDESGMPKERFSAEFPKEGPSILRIQQVVRGDSAAYFCASSPLSDYNEQFFGPGTRLTVL.

V gene TRBV5-4 combines with J gene TRBJ2-5, with D unresolved. Trimming stripped 1 base from V and 2 bases from J, with 9 bases between. CDR1 and CDR2 (germline): SGHNT, YYREEE (reference sequence). This CDR3 is 14 amino acids long. CDR3 nucleotides: TGTGCCAGCAGCTTGAGGCGGTTTCAAGAGACCCAGTACTTC. It specifies CASSLRRFQETQYF.

The chain combines TRBV5-8 with TRBJ2-7, with 9 bases identical to TRBD2. The CDR3 is 17 amino acids. V lost 1 base and J lost 6; bases outside the gene matches: 14. Germline CDR1 is SGHTS and CDR2 is YDEGEE. DNA for the CDR3: TGTGCCAGCAGCTTGCGGGCTAGCGGGAACCCTAACGGCGAGCAGTACTTC. Amino acids: CASSLRASGNPNGEQYF.

The V gene is TRBV12-3 or TRBV12-4, the J gene TRBJ2-3; D is ambiguous. V lost 10 bases and J 3 bases, leaving 11 bases between the germline ends. This CDR3 region has 12 residues. The CDR3 protein is CATSPRTDTQYF. CDR3 nucleotide sequence: TGTGCCACCTCCCCGAGGACAGATACGCAGTATTTT.

The gene calls are TRBV19 and TRBJ2-1, with 9 positions matching TRBD2. Losses at the gene ends were 7 bases for V and 0 bases for J; bases not matched to a gene: 4. Looked up from germline, CDR1 is LNHDA and CDR2 is SQIVND (reference sequence). The CDR3 length is 15 residues. The CDR3 DNA reads TGTGCCAGTACCTTTAGCGGGGGCTCCTACAATGAGCAGTTCTTC. Translating it yields CASTFSGGSYNEQFF. Based on the CDR3 plus reference TRBV19 and TRBJ2-1, the full variable domain is DGGITQSPKYLFRKEGQNVTLSCEQNLNHDAMYWYRQDPGQGLRLIYYSQIVNDFQKGDIAEGYSVSREKKESFPLTVTSAQKNPTAFYLCASTFSGGSYNEQFFGPGTRLTVL.

This chain joins TRBV19 and TRBJ1-1; D not resolved. Per germline, CDR1 LNHDA and CDR2 SQIVND (reference sequence). CDR3 length: 15 amino acids. V lost 3 bases and J lost 4, with 15 bases in between. CDR3 loop: CASSMRSRSITEAFF. CDR3 nucleotides: TGTGCCAGTAGTATGCGTTCGCGTTCGATCACTGAAGCTTTCTTT.

The chain combines TRBV11-2 with TRBJ2-5, with 12 bases fitting TRBD2. V was pared by 1 base and J by 7 bases, with 13 bases of the junction left unmatched. Per the germline V gene, CDR1 is SGHAT and CDR2 is FQNNGV. This CDR3 spans 18 amino acids. CDR3 sequence: CASSLAGASGGAFSTQYF. CDR3 DNA: TGTGCCAGCAGCTTAGCTGGGGCTAGCGGGGGGGCCTTCTCGACCCAGTACTTC.

This rearrangement joins TRBV6-5 to TRBJ1-1, with TRBD1 identical over 7 bases. The V segment lost 8 bases and the J segment 4 bases; nucleotides outside the gene matches: 7. The CDR3 is made up of 13 amino acids. The germline V gene has CDR1 MNHEY and CDR2 SVGAGI. This CDR3 is CASSTGVATEAFF. The CDR3 coding sequence is TGTGCCAGCTCAACAGGGGTGGCCACTGAAGCTTTCTTT.

The J gene is TRBJ1-5, the V gene TRBV24-1, with D maybe TRBD1 (6 bases). The CDR3 is made up of 18 amino acids. The germline V and J ends were trimmed by 1 base and 6 bases, with 21 bases remaining between them. Germline lookup yields CDR1 KGHDR and CDR2 SFDVKD. The CDR3 region is CATSDFPRGGVEGQPQHF. The CDR3 DNA reads as TGTGCCACCAGTGATTTCCCGAGGGGGGGGGTAGAAGGTCAGCCCCAGCATTTT.

The chain links TRBV5-1 to TRBJ1-4; maybe TRBD1 (6 bases). The germline gives CDR1 SGHRS, CDR2 YFSETQ. The V end lost 1 base, the J end lost 1 base, and 17 bases lay between the germline ends. The CDR3 length is 18 residues. CDR3: CASSLSTGILRTNEKLFF. CDR3 in DNA: TGCGCCAGCAGCTTGAGCACAGGGATTTTGAGAACTAATGAAAAACTGTTTTTT.

The chain carries TRBV30 and TRBJ1-2; TRBD1 matches at 7 bases. CDR1 is GTSNPN and CDR2 is SVGIG in the germline V gene (reference sequence). The CDR3 contains 13 residues. Germline trimming cut 1 base from V and 6 bases from J; bases unmatched to any gene: 5. In DNA, the CDR3 is TGTGCCTGGAGTGGAGACAGGGAGAATGGCTACACCTTC. This codes for CAWSGDRENGYTF.

The chain links TRBV7-9 to TRBJ1-2; the D is unclear. Trimming left V 5 bases short and J 3 bases short, with 16 bases between. Germline CDR1 and CDR2: SEHNR and FQNEAQ (reference sequence). The CDR3 is made up of 15 amino acids. CDR3 in DNA: TGTGCCAGCAGCCCCAGCGGTCTCGGCTACTATGGCTACACCTTC. This encodes CASSPSGLGYYGYTF.